This T cell receptor (beta chain) was sequenced in a study of PD-L1 blockade in urothelial cancer. Produced via immunoSEQ multiplex PCR; TCRdb's table is partial and in-frame only. The sample contains about 15,000 clones, 70% to 90% of which appear only once. Urothelial carcinoma, locally advanced or metastatic, affected the patients. Between 1 and 8 samples per patient were obtained, pretreatment and on-treatment. Germline assignment: CDR1 MNHNS and CDR2 SASEGT. This CDR3 comprises 15 residues. Trimming cost V 7 bases and J 0 bases, with 13 bases left between them. This TCR was sampled from a man between 70 and 80 years old with urothelial cancer. V and J are TRBV6-1 and TRBJ1-5; a weak D match, TRBD1 (6 bases). This sample comprised PBMCs, obtained around atezolizumab (anti-PD-L1) treatment. CDR3 region: CASTEGTHSNQPQHF. Written as DNA, the CDR3 is TGTGCCAGCACCGAAGGGACACATAGCAATCAGCCCCAGCATTTT.